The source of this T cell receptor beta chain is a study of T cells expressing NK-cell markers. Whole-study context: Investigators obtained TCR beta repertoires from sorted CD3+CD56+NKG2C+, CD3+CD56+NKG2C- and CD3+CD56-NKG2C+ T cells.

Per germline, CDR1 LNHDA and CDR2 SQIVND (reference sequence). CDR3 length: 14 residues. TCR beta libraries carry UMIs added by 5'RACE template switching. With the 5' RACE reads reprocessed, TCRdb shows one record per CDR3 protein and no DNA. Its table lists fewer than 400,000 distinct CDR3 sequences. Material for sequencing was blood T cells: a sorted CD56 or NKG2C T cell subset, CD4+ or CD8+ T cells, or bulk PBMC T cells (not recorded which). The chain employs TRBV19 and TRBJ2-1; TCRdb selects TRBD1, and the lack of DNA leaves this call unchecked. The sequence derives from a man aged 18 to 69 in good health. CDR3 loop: CASSIRGAGNEQFF. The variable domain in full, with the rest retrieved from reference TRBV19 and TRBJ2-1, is DGGITQSPKYLFRKEGQNVTLSCEQNLNHDAMYWYRQDPGQGLRLIYYSQIVNDFQKGDIAEGYSVSREKKESFPLTVTSAQKNPTAFYLCASSIRGAGNEQFFGPGTRLTVL.